This entry concerns a single T cell receptor beta chain. The target antigen is unknown. TCRdb independently ran MiXCR on the RT-PCR reads; one entry per CDR3 protein. Of roughly 790,000 distinct CDR3 sequences listed, 21% were seen once; the top ten hold about 10%. The entry originates in a study of response to subunit inactivated influenza vaccine. General study findings and limits: Researchers suggested that each seasonal influenza vaccination recruits few new T cells.

This receptor was taken from a man between 45 and 60 years old who received an inactivated influenza vaccine. The material sequenced was PBMCs from blood, taken about 5 days after vaccination.

DNA for the CDR3: TGCAGTGCTAGGGGAGGGGCCAATGAAAAACTGTTTTTT. Encoded protein: CSARGGANEKLFF. The gene calls are TRBV20-1 and TRBJ1-4; D might be TRBD1 (5 bases). Trimming left V 3 bases short and J 5 bases short, with 10 bases between. There are 13 residues in the CDR3. Germline assignment: CDR1 DFQATT and CDR2 SNEGSKA (reference sequence).